This TCR beta chain was found in a study of blood T cell repertoires in COVID-19. In the study's own analysis: Nucleated cell number was recorded as an estimate derived from reference gene primer amplification. The table came from immunoSEQ multiplex PCR; TCRdb's copy has only in-frame clones and leaves some out. Clone size and V and J calls were adopted from that table, with D and trimming inferred from the DNA. The repertoire holds approximately 270,000 clones, with approximately 90% as singletons. Germline lookup yields CDR1 KGHDR and CDR2 SFDVKD. V was pared by 5 bases and J by 3 bases, with 16 bases of the junction left unmatched. CDR3 length: 19 amino acids.

The sequence derives from a man between 25 and 39 years old with acute or convalescent COVID-19. The genes are TRBV24-1 and TRBJ2-1; TRBD2 matches at 9 bases. Sequenced: peripheral blood. CDR3 nucleotide sequence: TGTGCCACCAGTGGTGGAGGGCGGCTAGCGGGAATATACTACAATGAGCAGTTCTTC. This encodes CATSGGGRLAGIYYNEQFF.